These 4 T cell receptor beta chains came from one sample sequenced in a study of CD8 T cells in ankylosing spondylitis. TCRdb re-called the 5' RACE reads through MiXCR, storing one row per CDR3 protein. The repertoire includes about 350,000 distinct CDR3 sequences, about 20% of them detected once, and around 12% sits in the top ten. Material: blood, either unsorted or a sorted T cell fraction (not recorded which). These receptors were collected from a male donor with ankylosing spondylitis or in good health (not recorded which).

In its sample, this clonotype was seen many times. The chain is built from TRBV29-1 and TRBJ2-2, with no clear D. V lost 3 bases and J lost 1, with 6 bases in between. The CDR3 covers 13 residues. Germline V CDR1 and CDR2: SQVTM, ANQGSEA. The CDR3 region has the DNA TGCAGCGTTGAGGCAGAGAACACCGGGGAGCTGTTTTTT. Protein product: CSVEAENTGELFF.

V and J are TRBV27 and TRBJ2-7, with 8 nucleotides matching TRBD1. Unmatched junction bases numbered 13, after V lost 2 bases and J lost 4 bases. Germline V gene lookup returns CDR1 MNHEY and CDR2 SMNVEV (reference sequence). The CDR3 length is 17 residues. CDR3 in amino acids: CASSLVTPGQATYEQYF. CDR3 nucleotides: TGTGCCAGCAGTTTAGTGACGCCGGGACAGGCTACTTACGAGCAGTACTTC.

This clonotype was detected only a few times. This rearrangement joins TRBV12-3 or TRBV12-4 to TRBJ1-6; TRBD1 matches 7 bases. There are 14 residues in the CDR3. Germline trimming cut 1 base from V and 7 bases from J; bases unmatched to any gene: 1. CDR3 protein: CASSLGDRNSPLHF. The CDR3 DNA reads TGTGCCAGCAGTTTAGGGGACAGAAATTCACCCCTCCACTTT.

This sequence joins TRBV7-2 and TRBJ2-5; 13 bases match TRBD2. CDR1 SGHTA and CDR2 FQGNSA come from the germline V gene. The CDR3 runs 16 residues. The V segment lost 5 bases and the J segment 4 bases; nucleotides outside the gene matches: 7. In DNA form, the CDR3 reads TGTGCCAGCAGCGCGACTAGCGGGGGGCTCGGAGAGACCCAGTACTTC. This gives the protein CASSATSGGLGETQYF.